This T cell receptor (beta chain) was sequenced in a study of beta chain features in type 1 diabetes. Study at large: Across the samples, roughly 99 million sorted cells were examined in total.

Of note for this clone: What it binds is not known.

Expressed TCRB transcripts were sequenced, since all the RNA that had been isolated was reverse transcribed. Data came from immunoSEQ multiplex PCR; TCRdb stores just in-frame clones and leaves some out. This sample has fewer than 250,000 clones, with about 70% found just once. Broader study findings: Patients and controls would share equally any PCR tilt toward shorter templates.

After removal of 2 bases from V and 2 bases from J, the junction contained 1 base not matched to a gene. In germline, CDR1 is SNHLY, CDR2 FYNNEI. This CDR3 has 14 residues. Sorting of CD4+ naive, central memory, regulatory and stem cell-like memory cells was performed via CD45RO/CCR7/CD25/CD127/CD95/CD27. This clonotype was sampled from a man aged 25-45 years in good health. The chain combines TRBV2 with TRBJ2-3; 7 nucleotides match TRBD1. The specimen was naive CD4+ T cells from blood. The CDR3 sequence: CASSEQGVTDTQYF. The CDR3 DNA reads TGTGCCAGCAGTGAACAGGGGGTCACAGATACGCAGTATTTT.